This T cell receptor (beta chain) originates from a study of blood T cells in healthy people across ages. For the study at large: In model experiments, template switching was able to capture about one barcoded beta molecule for every two T cells that were present.

The J segment lost 5 bases and the V segment lost 5 bases, leaving 11 bases of the junction unmatched. The CDR3 runs to 15 residues. CDR1 and CDR2 (germline): SGHTA, FQGNSA. Ten milliliters was the volume of peripheral blood drawn from each donor. A second about 7 to 11 cycle PCR used barcoded and J-beta primers. MiXCR, run by TCRdb on the 5' RACE reads, gives a single entry per CDR3 protein. The sample contains roughly 680,000 distinct CDR3 sequences, 20% to 25% of which appear only once. The sequenced material came from blood. The receptor was isolated from a man in his 70s in good health. The J gene is TRBJ1-2, the V gene TRBV7-2; TRBD1 agrees at 7 bases. The CDR3 nucleotides read TGTGCCAGCAGCCCGGGACAGCGTAAATCGTATGGCTACACCTTC. This translates into CASSPGQRKSYGYTF. Using reference TRBV7-2 and TRBJ1-2 for the parts outside the CDR3, the full variable domain is GAGVSQSPSNKVTEKGKDVELRCDPISGHTALYWYRQSLGQGLEFLIYFQGNSAPDKSGLPSDRFSAERTGGSVSTLTIQRTQQEDSAVYLCASSPGQRKSYGYTFGSGTRLTVV.